The 26 T cell receptor beta chains below come from one sample, sequenced in a study of early T cells in non-severe SARS-CoV-2 infection. TCRdb reanalysed the 5' RACE reads using MiXCR and keeps one entry per CDR3 protein. Among tens of thousands of distinct CDR3 sequences listed, over 5% were seen once. What was sequenced was whole blood. These receptors all stem from an adult who was a healthcare worker with PCR-confirmed SARS-CoV-2 infection or an uninfected control (not recorded which).

The rearrangement links TRBV7-2 to TRBJ2-5; D not certain. The V gene's germline CDR1 is SGHTA and CDR2 FQGNSA. This CDR3 is built from 14 residues. V was trimmed by 7 bases and J by 1 base, leaving 13 bases between them. The CDR3 bases are TGTGCCAGCACCTTGTCCCGGGCCCAAGAGACCCAGTACTTC. Its protein product is CASTLSRAQETQYF.

This clonotype was counted between two and nine times. This chain joins TRBV20-1 and TRBJ2-1; 7 positions match TRBD2. The CDR3 has 15 amino acids. Per germline, CDR1 DFQATT and CDR2 SNEGSKA (reference sequence). Trimming at V came to 3 bases and at J to 4 bases, leaving 9 bases not matched to a gene. This CDR3 is CSASLPLARYNEQFF. DNA of the CDR3: TGCAGTGCTAGCCTCCCACTAGCGCGTTACAATGAGCAGTTCTTC.

This clonotype has only a few counts. The chain joins TRBV5-1 to TRBJ2-3; D remains ambiguous. CDR1 and CDR2 from the germline V gene are SGHRS and YFSETQ. The CDR3 runs to 14 residues. The V gene lost 0 bases and the J gene lost 0 bases, with 5 bases spanning the gap. Here the CDR3 reads CASSLGRSTDTQYF. The CDR3 DNA follows: TGCGCCAGCAGCTTGGGCAGGAGCACAGATACGCAGTATTTT.

There are many counts of this clonotype. This chain links TRBV11-1 with TRBJ2-6; maybe TRBD1 (7 bases). CDR1 and CDR2 (germline): SGHAT, FQDESV (reference sequence). Trimming took 5 bases from V and 0 from J, leaving 14 bases between them. The CDR3 is 17 residues long. DNA for the CDR3: TGTGCCAGCAGCCCAAGACAGGGACTCTCTGGGGCCAACGTCCTGACTTTC. Encoded protein: CASSPRQGLSGANVLTF.

This clonotype appeared many times. This chain joins TRBV6-1 and TRBJ1-2; D is unresolved. Germline CDR1 is MNHNS and CDR2 is SASEGT. The V gene lost 5 bases and the J gene lost 6 bases, with 10 bases spanning the gap. The CDR3 has 12 amino acids. The CDR3, as DNA: TGTGCCAGCAGTCCACAAACACATGGCTACACCTTC. Protein sequence: CASSPQTHGYTF.

This clonotype was counted a few times. This chain uses TRBV20-1 with TRBJ2-5, with D tentatively TRBD1 or TRBD2 (6 bases each). The V gene's germline CDR1 is DFQATT and CDR2 SNEGSKA (reference sequence). V dropped 1 base and J dropped 3 bases, with 12 bases sitting between them. The CDR3 contains 14 residues. This chain's CDR3 is CSARVPGAEETQYF. The CDR3 DNA sequence: TGCAGTGCTAGAGTGCCGGGGGCGGAAGAGACCCAGTACTTC.

This clonotype was recorded at least ten times. The genes are TRBV21-1 and TRBJ2-7; TRBD2 is the table's D call, not checked against the DNA. TRBV21-1 is flagged as a pseudogene. The CDR3 sequence is 15 residues long. CDR3 protein: CASSKLGLNAYEQYF. CDR3 nucleotide sequence: TGTGCCAGCAGCAAACTAGGGCTTAACGCCTACGAGCAGTACTTC.

This clonotype was seen only once. DNA for the CDR3: TGTGCCAGCAGCGTAGTGCAGGGGAGTGCCTATGGCTACACCTTC. Translating it yields CASSVVQGSAYGYTF. The rearrangement uses TRBV9 and TRBJ1-2, with D possibly matching TRBD1 (6 bases). The CDR3 spans 15 residues. Germline V gene sequence: CDR1 SGDLS, CDR2 YYNGEE. With 0 bases removed from V and 4 bases from J, the gap between germline ends came to 13 bases.

Only a few counts were recorded for this clonotype. The rearrangement joins TRBV7-2 to TRBJ2-6; no firm D call. CDR3 length: 16 amino acids. The V end was cut by 4 bases, the J end by 0 bases, with 10 bases between. CDR1 is SGHTA and CDR2 is FQGNSA in the germline V gene. The chain's CDR3 is CASSSPRNSGANVLTF. Here the CDR3 DNA reads TGTGCCAGCAGCTCGCCCCGAAACTCTGGGGCCAACGTCCTGACTTTC. Full variable domain (outside the CDR3, taken from reference TRBV7-2 and TRBJ2-6): GAGVSQSPSNKVTEKGKDVELRCDPISGHTALYWYRQSLGQGLEFLIYFQGNSAPDKSGLPSDRFSAERTGGSVSTLTIQRTQQEDSAVYLCASSSPRNSGANVLTFGAGSRLTVL.

The table lists this clonotype with a few counts. The rearrangement uses TRBV4-3 and TRBJ2-5; TRBD2 matches 10 bases. In germline, CDR1 is LGHNA, CDR2 YSLEER. V dropped 1 base and J dropped 1; count of bases not matched to a gene: 6. This CDR3 spans 17 amino acids. The CDR3 DNA reads TGCGCCAGCAGCCAAGGAACTAGCGGGAACGGCCAAGAGACCCAGTACTTC. This gives the protein CASSQGTSGNGQETQYF.

This chain joins TRBV3-1 and TRBJ1-1; no reliable D call. The CDR3 runs 13 residues. Trimming cost V 6 bases and J 2 bases, with 10 bases left between them. Germline V CDR1 and CDR2: LGHDT, YNNKEL (reference sequence). For the CDR3, the DNA is TGTGCCAGCAGTCGTATTTCAAACACTGAAGCTTTCTTT. Protein product: CASSRISNTEAFF.

The table lists this clonotype with many counts. The chain uses TRBV14 and TRBJ2-6; no clear D gene. V was shortened by 8 bases and J by 0 bases, with 5 bases between the two germline ends. This CDR3 has 13 amino acids. The V gene's germline CDR1 is SGHDN and CDR2 FVKESK. Written as DNA, the CDR3 is TGTGCCAGCTCGGCCTCTGGGGCCAACGTCCTGACTTTC. It is translated as CASSASGANVLTF.

V and J are TRBV6-2 or TRBV6-3 and TRBJ1-1; weak D call: TRBD1 (5 bases). CDR3 length: 14 amino acids. CDR1 and CDR2 (germline): MNHEY, SVGEGT. Trimming left V 1 base short and J 0 bases short, with 6 bases between. The CDR3 loop is CASSYLGLNTEAFF. The CDR3 DNA sequence: TGTGCCAGCAGTTACTTGGGGCTGAACACTGAAGCTTTCTTT.

The sample holds many counts of this clonotype. The V gene is TRBV9, the J gene TRBJ2-3; D not certain. This CDR3 contains 13 residues. Trimming pared 0 bases from V and 2 bases from J, leaving 4 bases between. The germline gives CDR1 SGDLS, CDR2 YYNGEE. The CDR3 DNA reads as TGTGCCAGCAGCGTAGCCCCCACAGATACGCAGTATTTT. Translating gives CASSVAPTDTQYF.

The rearrangement joins TRBV3-1 to TRBJ2-7; D remains unclear. Trimming took 0 bases from V and 3 from J, leaving 9 bases between them. This CDR3 spans 14 amino acids. CDR1 and CDR2 from the germline V gene are LGHDT and YNNKEL (reference sequence). This CDR3 reads CASSQDPPDYEQYF. The CDR3, as DNA: TGTGCCAGCAGCCAAGATCCGCCTGACTACGAGCAGTACTTC.

This clonotype was counted at least ten times. This chain joins TRBV6-5 and TRBJ1-2; a possible D gene is TRBD1 (6 bases). Trimming shortened V by 6 bases and J by 4 bases, and 27 bases separated the two germline ends. The germline CDR1 and CDR2 sequences are MNHEY and SVGAGI. CDR3 size: 18 residues. DNA for the CDR3: TGTGCCAGCAGCCCCAAGAGAGACAGGATCTCCCTAGGCTATGGCTACACCTTC. It is translated as CASSPKRDRISLGYGYTF.

This clonotype showed up just a few times. V usage is TRBV6-1 and J usage is TRBJ2-7; 9 nucleotides align to TRBD2. With 6 bases clipped from V and 3 bases from J, the junction kept 9 bases outside the gene matches. This CDR3 region has 15 residues. Germline V gene lookup returns CDR1 MNHNS and CDR2 SASEGT. The CDR3 DNA sequence: TGTGCCAGCAGCCTGGGACTAGCTAATAACTACGAGCAGTACTTC. Translating gives CASSLGLANNYEQYF.

This clonotype has only a few counts. The chain joins TRBV12-3 or TRBV12-4 to TRBJ1-4; D gene unclear. V lost 5 bases and J 5 bases, leaving 12 bases between the germline ends. The CDR3 totals 14 residues. CDR3: CASSLRGRNEKLFF. The DNA for the CDR3 is TGTGCCAGCAGTCTCCGGGGAAGAAATGAAAAACTGTTTTTT.

This clonotype has a count of ten or more. V is TRBV29-1 and J is TRBJ1-1; 9 bases agree with TRBD1. The V gene end was trimmed by 3 bases and the J gene end by 1 base; junction bases not matched to a gene: 12. CDR3 length equals 17 residues. Per germline, CDR1 SQVTM and CDR2 ANQGSEA. The CDR3 DNA is TGCAGCGTTGACTTGGACGGGACAGGGATCTCGAACACTGAAGCTTTCTTT. It translates to CSVDLDGTGISNTEAFF.

The J gene is TRBJ1-2, the V gene TRBV19; 7 nucleotides agree with TRBD1. V lost 3 bases, J lost 8 bases, and 12 bases stayed unmatched. The CDR3 runs 15 residues. The germline CDR1 and CDR2 sequences are LNHDA and SQIVND (reference sequence). The CDR3 DNA follows: TGTGCCAGTAGTATTACAGGGGTAAAGGAGTACGGCTACACCTTC. Translated: CASSITGVKEYGYTF.

This sequence joins TRBV6-1 and TRBJ2-1; D not resolved. Trimming pared 10 bases from V and 0 bases from J, leaving 7 bases between. The germline gives CDR1 MNHNS, CDR2 SASEGT. This CDR3 contains 12 residues. The CDR3 region is CATTVSYNEQFF. The CDR3 coding sequence is TGTGCCACGACGGTCTCCTACAATGAGCAGTTCTTC.

This clonotype was detected many times. The J gene is TRBJ1-2, the V gene TRBV6-2 or TRBV6-3; 9 bases fit TRBD1. V shed 6 bases, J shed 7 bases, and the junction held 12 bases outside the gene matches. CDR3 length equals 15 residues. CDR1 is MNHEY, CDR2 SVGEGT, per germline. The CDR3 region has the DNA TGTGCCAGCAGCCACATGGGACAGGGACTTCTTGGCTACACCTTC. The encoded protein is CASSHMGQGLLGYTF.

This clonotype was detected ten times or more. The chain combines TRBV11-2 with TRBJ2-3; D gene uncertain. Trimming cost V 4 bases and J 1 base, with 12 bases left between them. This CDR3 has 15 amino acids. Germline assignment: CDR1 SGHAT and CDR2 FQNNGV. In DNA, the CDR3 is TGTGCCAGCAGCTCCGGACGTATACGCACAGATACGCAGTATTTT. Residues: CASSSGRIRTDTQYF. The full variable domain, its missing parts supplied by reference TRBV11-2 and TRBJ2-3, is EAGVAQSPRYKIIEKRQSVAFWCNPISGHATLYWYQQILGQGPKLLIQFQNNGVVDDSQLPKDRFSAERLKGVDSTLKIQPAKLEDSAVYLCASSSGRIRTDTQYFGPGTRLTVL.

The CDR3, as DNA: TGTGCCAGCAGCCTACAGGGGACCAATCAGCCCCAGCATTTT. Its translation: CASSLQGTNQPQHF. The genes are TRBV4-2 and TRBJ1-5; 7 bases align to TRBD1. Germline CDR1 and CDR2: LGHNA and YNFKEQ. The CDR3 is 14 residues long. Trimming removed 4 bases from V and 3 bases from J; junction bases left unmatched: 3.

This clonotype was detected only a few times. The chain couples TRBV5-5 to TRBJ1-3; D is uncertain. This CDR3 region has 17 residues. The V end lost 2 bases, the J end lost 0 bases, and 15 bases lay between the germline ends. Germline CDR1 and CDR2: SGHKS and YYEKEE (reference sequence). The CDR3 loop is CASSLTLTASSGNTIYF. The CDR3 DNA follows: TGTGCCAGCAGCTTAACCCTCACAGCTTCCTCTGGAAACACCATATATTTT.

This clonotype has at least ten counts. The chain carries TRBV29-1 and TRBJ2-2; D is uncertain. CDR1 is SQVTM and CDR2 is ANQGSEA in the germline V gene. Trimming took off 5 bases at V and 3 bases at J, with 7 bases between the two ends. The CDR3 length is 12 residues. Written as DNA, the CDR3 is TGCAGCGTTCGCCTCCACACCGGGGAGCTGTTTTTT. Its protein is CSVRLHTGELFF.